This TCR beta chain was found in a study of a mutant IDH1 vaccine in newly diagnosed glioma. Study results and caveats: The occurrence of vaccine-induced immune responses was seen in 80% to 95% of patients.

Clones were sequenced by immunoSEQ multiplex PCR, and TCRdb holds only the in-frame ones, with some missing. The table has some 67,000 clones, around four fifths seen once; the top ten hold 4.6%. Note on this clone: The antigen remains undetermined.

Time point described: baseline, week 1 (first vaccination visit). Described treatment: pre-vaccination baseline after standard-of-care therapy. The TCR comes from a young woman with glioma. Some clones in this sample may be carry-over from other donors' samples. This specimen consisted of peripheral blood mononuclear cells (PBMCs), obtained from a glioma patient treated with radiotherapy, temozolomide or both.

For the CDR3, the DNA is TGTGCCAGCAGCTTGGGGGACAGGGTCTATGGCTACACCTTC. The encoded protein is CASSLGDRVYGYTF. The rearrangement joins TRBV5-6 to TRBJ1-2, with TRBD1 matching over 9 bases. The CDR3 is made up of 14 amino acids. V shed 0 bases, J shed 4 bases, and the junction held 1 base outside the gene matches. CDR1 and CDR2 from the germline V gene are SGHDT and YYEEEE.